A selection of T cell receptor beta chains follows, all from one sample in a study of long-term antiretroviral therapy in people with HIV. This table comes from immunoSEQ multiplex PCR, and its TCRdb copy is limited to in-frame clones, with some not included. The table records under 12,000 clones, roughly 80% of them present only once. The sample here was unsorted PBMCs, taken 7 to 7.5 years after starting antiretroviral therapy. The origin of the receptors is a man between 45 and 60 years old with HIV. Both conserved end residues are part of each CDR3. A clone size is listed for some rows: how often the clone was seen (once, few, many), or a class if it is expanded.

J	V	size	CDR3
TRBJ2-7	TRBV5-1	-	CASNSDSYEQYF
TRBJ1-5	TRBV7-2	-	CASSLWGDRYQPQHF
TRBJ2-2	TRBV1	few	CTSSRQPGTGVARTGELFF
TRBJ2-7	TRBV4-1	-	CASSPIGAVPYEQYF
TRBJ1-1	TRBV5-6	-	CASSLVGGSEAFF
TRBJ2-7	TRBV5-1	-	CASSLEGYEQYF
TRBJ1-6	TRBV5-5	-	CASSHYRFYNSPLHF
TRBJ2-1	TRBV2	-	CASNLQGVSNEQFF
TRBJ1-1	TRBV5-6	-	CASSFLGTEAFF
TRBJ1-2	TRBV7-9	-	CASSPRSPGIYGYTF
TRBJ1-4	TRBV6-5	-	CASSSLTAPDEKLFF
TRBJ2-2	TRBV13	-	CASSSQDRRGAGELFF
TRBJ2-7	TRBV2	-	CASDVGTVYEQYF
TRBJ1-6	TRBV5-6	-	CASSLGGVNSPLHF
TRBJ1-6	TRBV5-6	-	CASSLGTAYNSPLHF
TRBJ1-1	TRBV28	-	CASSLVRDTWDTEAFF
TRBJ2-7	TRBV2	-	CASSEQEDSHTSYEQYF
TRBJ2-2	TRBV6-5	-	CASSYSWGTGELFF
TRBJ2-7	TRBV5-4	-	CASSSPGQLYEQYF
TRBJ1-4	TRBV9	-	CASSVGGLSEKLFF
TRBJ1-2	TRBV10-3	few	CAISEMGGDGYTF
TRBJ2-3	TRBV11-2	-	CASSLDWTFTDTQYF
TRBJ1-2	TRBV6-1	-	CASEAGSLHGYTF
TRBJ1-5	TRBV7-9	once	CASSLVGTGDQPQHF
TRBJ2-3	TRBV5-1	-	CASSLQAGVADTQYF
TRBJ2-3	TRBV5-1	-	CASSFDAGTGRADTQYF
TRBJ2-1	TRBV5-1	-	CASSFGGGSEQFF
TRBJ1-6	TRBV10-3	-	CAISVLPGDNSPLHF
TRBJ1-5	TRBV27	-	CASNTGGQPQHF
TRBJ1-1	TRBV6-5	-	CASSYSGQGNTEAFF
TRBJ1-1	TRBV13	few	CASSSDSSEAFF
TRBJ2-1	TRBV7-3	-	CASSLENPSSLSYNEQFF
TRBJ1-6	TRBV6-1	-	CASSEGGYSPLHF